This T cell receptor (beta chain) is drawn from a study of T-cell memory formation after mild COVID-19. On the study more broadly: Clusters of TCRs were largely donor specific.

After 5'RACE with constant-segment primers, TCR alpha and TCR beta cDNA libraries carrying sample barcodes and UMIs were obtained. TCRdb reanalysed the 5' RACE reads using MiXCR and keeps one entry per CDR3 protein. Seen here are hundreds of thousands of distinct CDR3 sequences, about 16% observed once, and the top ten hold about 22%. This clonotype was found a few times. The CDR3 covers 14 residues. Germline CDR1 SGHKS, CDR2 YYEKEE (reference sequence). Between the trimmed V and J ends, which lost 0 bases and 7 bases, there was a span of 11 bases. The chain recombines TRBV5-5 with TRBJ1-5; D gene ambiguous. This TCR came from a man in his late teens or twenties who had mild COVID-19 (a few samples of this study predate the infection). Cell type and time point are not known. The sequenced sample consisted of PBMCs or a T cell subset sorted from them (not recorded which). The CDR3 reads CASSLGRFYQPQHF. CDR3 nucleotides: TGTGCCAGCAGCTTGGGACGGTTTTACCAGCCCCAGCATTTT.